The entry that follows covers one T cell receptor beta chain sequence. The sample is drawn from a study of CD4+ T cells in melanoma. V lost 3 bases and J lost 8, with 13 bases in between. There are 13 residues in the CDR3. Germline CDR1 is SGHNT and CDR2 is YYREEE (reference sequence). Using immunoSEQ multiplex PCR, the repertoire was profiled, and TCRdb retains in-frame clones only, with some absent. This table has roughly 150,000 clones, around 90% appearing once. The clonotype comes from a human donor with melanoma. The chain combines TRBV5-4 with TRBJ2-3; TRBD1 is a possible D gene (6 bases). The CDR3 protein is CASSYQGSGTQYF. In DNA form, the CDR3 reads TGTGCCAGCAGCTACCAGGGGTCGGGTACGCAGTATTTT.